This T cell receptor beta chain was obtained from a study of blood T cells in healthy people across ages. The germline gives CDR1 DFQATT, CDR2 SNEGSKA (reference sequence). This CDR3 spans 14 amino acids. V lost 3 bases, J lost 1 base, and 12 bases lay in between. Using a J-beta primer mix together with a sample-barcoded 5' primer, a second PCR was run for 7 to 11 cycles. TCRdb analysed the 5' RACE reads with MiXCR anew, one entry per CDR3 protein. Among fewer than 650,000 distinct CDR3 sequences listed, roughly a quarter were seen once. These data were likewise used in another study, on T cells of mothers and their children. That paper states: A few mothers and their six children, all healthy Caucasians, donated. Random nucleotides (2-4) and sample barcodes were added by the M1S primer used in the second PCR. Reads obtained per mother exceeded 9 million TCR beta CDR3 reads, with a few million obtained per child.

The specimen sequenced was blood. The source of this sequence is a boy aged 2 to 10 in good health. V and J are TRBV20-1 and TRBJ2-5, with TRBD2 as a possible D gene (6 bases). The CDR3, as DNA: TGCAGTGCTAGCGTAGCGGTAAGCCAAGAGACCCAGTACTTC. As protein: CSASVAVSQETQYF.